This T cell receptor beta chain was sequenced during a study of human T cells and chemical hapten exposure. Study context: Patch tests applied 0.01% DPC to the upper back and were scored after 6 days. TCR yields per sample varied, mainly owing to small pooled library volume differences.

The germline V gene encodes CDR1 MNHEY and CDR2 SVGEGT. V was clipped by 6 bases and J by 2 bases, with 8 bases between them. This CDR3 has 13 amino acids. Using its own MiXCR run on the RACE reads, TCRdb lists one record per CDR3 protein. The table records over 65,000 distinct CDR3 sequences, over 8.5% of them present only once. Of note for this clonotype: Its cognate antigen is unknown.

Time point denoted: patch test 3, about 24 weeks after DPC sensitization. Described treatment: therapeutic diphenylcyclopropenone sensitization with weekly scalp DPC. Each patch test followed a blood draw. Study-wide points: Each of the donors had alopecia, so their immune responses may not resemble those of healthy people.

The sample consisted of whole blood, taken in connection with sensitization to the hapten diphenylcyclopropenone (DPC). This chain connects TRBV6-2 or TRBV6-3 to TRBJ2-1; D is unclear. The TCR originated in a woman in her forties or fifties with alopecia areata. Some clones in this sample may be carry-over from other donors' samples. CDR3 sequence: CASSLGTYNEQFF. The CDR3 DNA follows: TGTGCCAGCAGCCTTGGGACCTACAATGAGCAGTTCTTC.